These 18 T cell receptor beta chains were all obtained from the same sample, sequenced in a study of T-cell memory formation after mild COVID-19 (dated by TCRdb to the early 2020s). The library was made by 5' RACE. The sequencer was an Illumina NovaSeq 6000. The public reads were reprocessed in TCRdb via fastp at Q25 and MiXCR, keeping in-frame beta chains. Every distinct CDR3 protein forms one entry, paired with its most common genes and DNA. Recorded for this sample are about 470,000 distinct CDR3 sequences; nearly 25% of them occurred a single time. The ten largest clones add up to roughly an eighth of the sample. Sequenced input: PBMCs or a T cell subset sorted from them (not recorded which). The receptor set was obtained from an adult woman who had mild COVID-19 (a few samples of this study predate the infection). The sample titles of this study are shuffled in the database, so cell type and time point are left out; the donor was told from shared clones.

The CDR3 nucleotides read TGTGCCAGCAGCCAAGAAGGAGTTCGAGCGGGAGTCTACGAGCAGTACTTC. Encoded protein: CASSQEGVRAGVYEQYF. The V and J genes are TRBV4-2 and TRBJ2-7, with TRBD2 matching 8 bases. Unmatched junction bases numbered 10, after V lost 0 bases and J lost 3 bases. The CDR3 extends over 17 amino acids. The germline V gene encodes CDR1 LGHNA and CDR2 YNFKEQ.

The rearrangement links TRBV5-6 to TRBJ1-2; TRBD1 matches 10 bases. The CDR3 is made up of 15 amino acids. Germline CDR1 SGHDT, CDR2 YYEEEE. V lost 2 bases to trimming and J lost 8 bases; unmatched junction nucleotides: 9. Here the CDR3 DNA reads TGTGCCAGCAGCTTTGCCTCGACAGGGGGCGCAGGCTACACCTTC. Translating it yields CASSFASTGGAGYTF.

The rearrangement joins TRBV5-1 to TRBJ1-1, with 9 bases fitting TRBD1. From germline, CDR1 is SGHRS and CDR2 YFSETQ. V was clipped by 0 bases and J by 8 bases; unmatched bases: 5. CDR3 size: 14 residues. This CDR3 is CASSLAGTGREAFF. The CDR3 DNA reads TGCGCCAGCAGCTTGGCCGGGACAGGGAGAGAAGCTTTCTTT.

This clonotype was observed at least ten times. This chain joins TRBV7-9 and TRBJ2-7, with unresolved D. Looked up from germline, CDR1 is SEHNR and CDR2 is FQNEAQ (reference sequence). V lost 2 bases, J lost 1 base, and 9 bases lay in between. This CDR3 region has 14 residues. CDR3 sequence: CASSLSGYSYEQYF. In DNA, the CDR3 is TGTGCCAGCAGCTTATCCGGCTATTCCTACGAGCAGTACTTC.

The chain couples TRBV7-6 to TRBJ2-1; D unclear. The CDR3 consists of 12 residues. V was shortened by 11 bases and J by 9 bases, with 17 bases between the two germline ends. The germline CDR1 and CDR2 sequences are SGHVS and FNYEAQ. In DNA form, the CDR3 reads TGTGCCTCTGGGAAAGGGCCCGGTGAGCAGTTCTTC. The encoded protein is CASGKGPGEQFF.

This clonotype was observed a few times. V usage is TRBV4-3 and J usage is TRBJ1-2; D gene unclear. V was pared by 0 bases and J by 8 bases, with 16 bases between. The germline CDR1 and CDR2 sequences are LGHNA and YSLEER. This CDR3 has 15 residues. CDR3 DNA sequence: TGCGCCAGCAGCCAAGATCCCCTTCTAGGAAAAGGCTACACCTTC. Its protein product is CASSQDPLLGKGYTF.

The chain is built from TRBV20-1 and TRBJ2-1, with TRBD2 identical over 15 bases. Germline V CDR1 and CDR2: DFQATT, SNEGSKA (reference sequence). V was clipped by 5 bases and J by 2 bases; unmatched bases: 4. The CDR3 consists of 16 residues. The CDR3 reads CSAWTSGRATYNEQFF. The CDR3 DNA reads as TGCAGTGCTTGGACTAGCGGGAGGGCCACCTACAATGAGCAGTTCTTC.

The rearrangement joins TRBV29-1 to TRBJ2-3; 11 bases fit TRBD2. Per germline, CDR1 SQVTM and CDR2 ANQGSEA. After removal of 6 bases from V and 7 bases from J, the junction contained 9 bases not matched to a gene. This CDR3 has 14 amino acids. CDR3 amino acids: CSVILAGVSNTQYF. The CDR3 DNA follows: TGCAGCGTCATACTAGCGGGAGTTTCCAATACGCAGTATTTT.

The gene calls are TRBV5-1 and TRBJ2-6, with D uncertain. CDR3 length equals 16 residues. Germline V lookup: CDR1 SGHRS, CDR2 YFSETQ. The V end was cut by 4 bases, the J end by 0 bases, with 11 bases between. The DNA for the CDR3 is TGCGCCAGCAGCCCCGGCGCACACTCTGGGGCCAACGTCCTGACTTTC. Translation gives CASSPGAHSGANVLTF.

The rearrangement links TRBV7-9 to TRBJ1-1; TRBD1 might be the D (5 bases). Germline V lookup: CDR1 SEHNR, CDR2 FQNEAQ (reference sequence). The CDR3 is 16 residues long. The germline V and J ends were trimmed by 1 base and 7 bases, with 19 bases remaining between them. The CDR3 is CASSLGSGERNLEAFF. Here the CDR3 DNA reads TGTGCCAGCAGCTTAGGTTCGGGGGAACGAAACCTTGAAGCTTTCTTT.

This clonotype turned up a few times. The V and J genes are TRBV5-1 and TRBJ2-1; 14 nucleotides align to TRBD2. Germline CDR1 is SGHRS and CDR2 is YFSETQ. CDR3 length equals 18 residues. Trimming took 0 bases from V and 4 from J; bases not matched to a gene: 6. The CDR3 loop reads CASSLDGTSGSMYNEQFF. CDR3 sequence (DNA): TGCGCCAGCAGCTTGGACGGGACTAGCGGGAGTATGTACAATGAGCAGTTCTTC.

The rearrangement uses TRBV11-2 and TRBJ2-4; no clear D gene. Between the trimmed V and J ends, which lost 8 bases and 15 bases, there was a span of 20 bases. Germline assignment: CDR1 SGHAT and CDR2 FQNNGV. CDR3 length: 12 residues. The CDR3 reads CASSARSGLRYF. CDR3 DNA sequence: TGTGCCAGCTCCGCCAGGTCGGGCCTTCGGTACTTC.

CDR3: CASSGDREGYYGYTF. CDR3 bases: TGTGCCAGCAGCGGAGACAGGGAGGGCTACTATGGCTACACCTTC. The chain employs TRBV7-9 and TRBJ1-2; 7 bases are shared with TRBD1. Looked up from germline, CDR1 is SEHNR and CDR2 is FQNEAQ (reference sequence). V lost 5 bases and J lost 3; bases outside the gene matches: 9. The CDR3 runs 15 residues.

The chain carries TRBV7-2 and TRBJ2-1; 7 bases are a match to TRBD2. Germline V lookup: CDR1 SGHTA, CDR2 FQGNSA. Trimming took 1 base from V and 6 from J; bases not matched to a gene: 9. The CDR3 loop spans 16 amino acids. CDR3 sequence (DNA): TGTGCCAGCAGCTTAGGGGGAGGGCCACCTGGCAATGAGCAGTTCTTC. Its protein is CASSLGGGPPGNEQFF.

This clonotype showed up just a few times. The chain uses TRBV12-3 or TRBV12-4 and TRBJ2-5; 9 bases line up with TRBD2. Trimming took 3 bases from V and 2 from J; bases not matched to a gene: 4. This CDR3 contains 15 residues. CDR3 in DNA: TGTGCCAGCAGTTTTCAGACTAGCGGACAAGAGACCCAGTACTTC. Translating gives CASSFQTSGQETQYF.

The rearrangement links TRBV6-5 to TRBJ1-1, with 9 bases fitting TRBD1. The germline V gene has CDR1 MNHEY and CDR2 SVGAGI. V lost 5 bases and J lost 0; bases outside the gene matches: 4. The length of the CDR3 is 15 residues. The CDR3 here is CASSRTGVLNTEAFF. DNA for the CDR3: TGTGCCAGCAGTCGGACAGGGGTCCTGAACACTGAAGCTTTCTTT.

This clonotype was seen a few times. The CDR3 sequence: CSAGSIQGSWGYTF. Written as DNA, the CDR3 is TGCAGCGCGGGATCCATTCAGGGATCTTGGGGCTACACCTTC. The chain uses TRBV29-1 and TRBJ1-2, with D perhaps TRBD1 (5 bases). The CDR3 sequence is 14 residues long. Germline V gives CDR1 SQVTM, CDR2 ANQGSEA. V was pared by 7 bases and J by 8 bases, with 23 bases between.

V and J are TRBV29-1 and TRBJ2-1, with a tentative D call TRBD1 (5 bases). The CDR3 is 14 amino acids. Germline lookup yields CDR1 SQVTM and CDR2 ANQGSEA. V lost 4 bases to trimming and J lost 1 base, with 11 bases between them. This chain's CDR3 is CSVGLGRSYNEQFF. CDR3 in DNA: TGCAGCGTTGGTTTGGGGCGGTCCTACAATGAGCAGTTCTTC.